Below, 5 T cell receptor beta chains from the same sample are listed, as sequenced in a study of radiotherapy plus CTLA-4 blockade in lung cancer. Repertoires were generated with immunoSEQ multiplex PCR, while TCRdb's copy carries only in-frame clones and drops some. Of 75,000 to 80,000 clones listed, about 87% are singletons. Sequenced material: peripheral blood, taken from a patient treated with radiotherapy plus ipilimumab. The receptors derive from a human donor with non-small cell lung cancer who had stable disease on radiotherapy plus ipilimumab.

The chain uses TRBV5-1 and TRBJ1-6; no definite D call. CDR1 is SGHRS, CDR2 YFSETQ, per germline. This CDR3 has 16 amino acids. Trimming removed 4 bases from V and 6 bases from J, with 17 bases in between. The CDR3: CASSQLSTFPNSPLHF. CDR3 DNA: TGCGCCAGCAGCCAACTCTCGACATTCCCTAATTCACCCCTCCACTTT.

DNA of the CDR3: TGTGCCAGCAGCCGGACTAGCGGGAGAACAGATACGCAGTATTTT. This codes for CASSRTSGRTDTQYF. The genes are TRBV5-6 and TRBJ2-3; 13 positions match TRBD2. This CDR3 has 15 amino acids. V lost 4 bases and J lost 3; bases outside the gene matches: 2. Germline V gene sequence: CDR1 SGHDT, CDR2 YYEEEE. Variable domain in full (rest from reference TRBV5-6 and TRBJ2-3): DAGVTQSPTHLIKTRGQQVTLRCSPKSGHDTVSWYQQALGQGPQFIFQYYEEEERQRGNFPDRFSGHQFPNYSSELNVNALLLGDSALYLCASSRTSGRTDTQYFGPGTRLTVL.

This clone was recorded only once. The gene calls are TRBV7-3 and TRBJ2-1; TRBD2 matches at 11 bases. V lost 5 bases to trimming and J lost 6 bases; unmatched junction nucleotides: 9. This CDR3 is 16 amino acids long. Germline CDR1 and CDR2: SGHTA and FQGTGA. The CDR3 DNA is TGTGCCAGCAGCCCCCTTCCTAGCGGGAGGCTCAATGAGCAGTTCTTC. Protein product: CASSPLPSGRLNEQFF.

The rearrangement links TRBV28 to TRBJ1-4; D gene ambiguous. This CDR3 spans 12 amino acids. V lost 5 bases and J 14 bases, leaving 15 bases between the germline ends. CDR1 is MDHEN and CDR2 is SYDVKM in the germline V gene. The CDR3 DNA reads as TGTGCCAGCAGTCCTCCCCGCGGAAGGCTGTTTTTT. Its translation is CASSPPRGRLFF.

The V and J genes are TRBV27 and TRBJ2-7; 13 bases map to TRBD2. Trimming removed 6 bases from V and 1 base from J; junction bases left unmatched: 6. Germline V gives CDR1 MNHEY, CDR2 SMNVEV (reference sequence). This CDR3 has 16 amino acids. CDR3 in amino acids: CASSSPGLAGSYEQYF. CDR3 coding DNA: TGTGCCAGCAGCTCTCCGGGACTAGCGGGATCCTACGAGCAGTACTTC.